Below, 25 T cell receptor beta chains from the same sample are listed, as sequenced in a study of OX40 agonist ivuxolimab in advanced cancers. Method: immunoSEQ multiplex PCR; TCRdb's copy keeps in-frame clones and lacks some. Among tens of thousands of clones listed, approximately 87% were seen once. Source: CD4+ or CD8+ T cells sorted from blood, taken in a trial of the OX40 agonist ivuxolimab. All receptors come from an adult with an advanced solid tumor such as melanoma, head and neck, liver or kidney cancer.

V gene TRBV2 combines with J gene TRBJ2-7, with D perhaps TRBD1 (6 bases). This CDR3 is built from 12 residues. Looked up from germline, CDR1 is SNHLY and CDR2 is FYNNEI. The V and J ends lost 5 bases and 3 bases respectively, with 8 bases between them. Written as DNA, the CDR3 is TGTGCCAGCAGTCAACAGGGCTACGAGCAGTACTTC. It translates to CASSQQGYEQYF.

The rearrangement uses TRBV19 and TRBJ2-2; 7 nucleotides align to TRBD2. V gave up 7 bases and J gave up 6 bases; unmatched junction bases: 8. Germline CDR1 and CDR2: LNHDA and SQIVND (reference sequence). The CDR3 spans 14 residues. As DNA, the CDR3 is TGTGCCAGTATCCGCCAGGGAGGGGCCGGGGAGCTGTTTTTT. Encoded protein: CASIRQGGAGELFF.

The rearrangement uses TRBV5-8 and TRBJ1-1; unclear D gene. The CDR3 spans 17 residues. The V and J ends lost 2 bases and 1 base respectively, with 18 bases between them. Germline assignment: CDR1 SGHTS and CDR2 YDEGEE. In nucleotides, the CDR3 is TGTGCCAGCAGCTTCATAGGCCGAGGGTCAGCGAACACTGAAGCTTTCTTT. Translated, it gives CASSFIGRGSANTEAFF. The whole variable domain, remainder taken from reference TRBV5-8 and TRBJ1-1, is EAGVTQSPTHLIKTRGQQATLRCSPISGHTSVYWYQQALGLGLQFLLWYDEGEERNRGNFPPRFSGRQFPNYSSELNVNALELEDSALYLCASSFIGRGSANTEAFFGQGTRLTVV.

The chain uses TRBV4-1 and TRBJ1-2; D is perhaps TRBD1 (5 bases). CDR3 length equals 14 residues. The germline gives CDR1 MGHRA, CDR2 YSYEKL. Trimming stripped 3 bases from V and 2 bases from J, with 10 bases between. CDR3 sequence (DNA): TGCGCCAGCAGCCAGACGACAGCAAACTATGGCTACACCTTC. This sequence encodes CASSQTTANYGYTF.

The chain links TRBV28 to TRBJ2-3; D is perhaps TRBD2 (5 bases). The CDR3 is made up of 17 amino acids. The germline gives CDR1 MDHEN, CDR2 SYDVKM. The V and J ends lost 4 bases and 0 bases respectively, with 17 bases between them. CDR3 DNA sequence: TGTGCCAGCAGTTCATATACCCTAGACTACAGCACAGATACGCAGTATTTT. Translating gives CASSSYTLDYSTDTQYF.

The rearrangement links TRBV7-3 to TRBJ2-5; D possibly corresponds to TRBD2 (6 bases). Between the trimmed V and J ends, which lost 5 bases and 9 bases, there was a span of 19 bases. From germline, CDR1 is SGHTA and CDR2 FQGTGA. This CDR3 has 14 residues. CDR3 amino acids: CASSPGTAGSAQYF. CDR3 DNA: TGTGCCAGCAGCCCAGGGACCGCGGGGAGCGCCCAGTACTTC. Variable domain in full (rest from reference TRBV7-3 and TRBJ2-5): GAGVSQTPSNKVTEKGKYVELRCDPISGHTALYWYRQSLGQGPEFLIYFQGTGAADDSGLPNDRFFAVRPEGSVSTLKIQRTERGDSAVYLCASSPGTAGSAQYFGPGTRLLVL.

The chain uses TRBV5-4 and TRBJ2-4; D possibly corresponds to TRBD1 (6 bases). CDR1 is SGHNT and CDR2 is YYREEE in the germline V gene (reference sequence). V shed 4 bases and J shed 8 bases, with 13 bases lying between them. The CDR3 runs 13 residues. CDR3: CASSPTGFDIQYF. In DNA, the CDR3 is TGTGCCAGCAGCCCCACAGGGTTCGACATTCAGTACTTC.

The chain combines TRBV18 with TRBJ1-3; D is unclear. CDR3 length equals 14 residues. In germline, CDR1 is KGHSH, CDR2 LQKENI. With 1 base removed from V and 4 bases from J, the gap between germline ends came to 8 bases. For the CDR3, the DNA is TGTGCCAGCTCACCACAGCTCGGGGGAAACACCATATATTTT. It codes for CASSPQLGGNTIYF.

Written as DNA, the CDR3 is TGTGCCAGCATCGAAAGGGGCCCACTCAATCAGCCCCAGCATTTT. Protein sequence: CASIERGPLNQPQHF. The rearrangement links TRBV7-2 to TRBJ1-5, with D perhaps TRBD1 (5 bases). V gave up 7 bases and J gave up 3 bases, with 16 bases separating them. The CDR3 is made up of 15 amino acids. Germline CDR1 SGHTA, CDR2 FQGNSA.

This rearrangement joins TRBV18 to TRBJ1-4; D gene ambiguous. The germline V and J ends were trimmed by 3 bases and 1 base, with 6 bases remaining between them. The CDR3 sequence is 14 residues long. Per germline, CDR1 KGHSH and CDR2 LQKENI. CDR3 sequence reads: CASSPRQTNEKLFF. The DNA of the CDR3 is TGTGCCAGCTCACCTCGTCAAACTAATGAAAAACTGTTTTTT.

V usage is TRBV7-9 and J usage is TRBJ2-7, with D perhaps matching TRBD2 (5 bases). V lost 5 bases to trimming and J lost 3 bases, with 11 bases between them. The CDR3 is 13 amino acids. Germline V gives CDR1 SEHNR, CDR2 FQNEAQ (reference sequence). CDR3 DNA: TGTGCCAGCAGCCCCGGAGGCCTCTACGAGCAGTACTTC. Its protein is CASSPGGLYEQYF.

The CDR3 region is CASSPIAEQETQYF. The CDR3, as DNA: TGTGCCAGCAGCCCTATCGCAGAACAAGAGACCCAGTACTTC. This chain links TRBV5-4 with TRBJ2-5; D gene unclear. Trimming shortened V by 4 bases and J by 2 bases, and 12 bases separated the two germline ends. The CDR3 runs 14 residues. Germline V gene data show CDR1 as SGHNT and CDR2 as YYREEE (reference sequence). The whole variable domain, remainder taken from reference TRBV5-4 and TRBJ2-5, is ETGVTQSPTHLIKTRGQQVTLRCSSQSGHNTVSWYQQALGQGPQFIFQYYREEENGRGNFPPRFSGLQFPNYSSELNVNALELDDSALYLCASSPIAEQETQYFGPGTRLLVL.

This rearrangement joins TRBV30 to TRBJ2-7; D remains unclear. The CDR3 spans 13 residues. Trimming removed 3 bases at V and 2 bases at J, with 11 bases between. CDR1 is GTSNPN, CDR2 SVGIG, per germline (reference sequence). CDR3 nucleotide sequence: TGTGCCTGGAGCCCAGGTTATCCCTACGAGCAGTACTTC. Protein sequence: CAWSPGYPYEQYF.

This chain joins TRBV7-3 and TRBJ2-2, with 9 bases identical to TRBD1. The ends lost 1 base at V and 4 bases at J; junction bases unmatched: 4. This CDR3 contains 16 residues. Germline V CDR1 and CDR2: SGHTA, FQGTGA. CDR3 protein: CASSLKDRGGTGELFF. In DNA form, the CDR3 reads TGTGCCAGCAGCTTAAAGGACAGGGGTGGCACCGGGGAGCTGTTTTTT. The full variable domain, rest sourced from reference TRBV7-3 and TRBJ2-2, is GAGVSQTPSNKVTEKGKYVELRCDPISGHTALYWYRQSLGQGPEFLIYFQGTGAADDSGLPNDRFFAVRPEGSVSTLKIQRTERGDSAVYLCASSLKDRGGTGELFFGEGSRLTVL.

This chain connects TRBV5-1 to TRBJ1-4; D gene ambiguous. The CDR3 runs to 15 residues. The V gene lost 4 bases and the J gene lost 3 bases, with 13 bases spanning the gap. The germline V gene encodes CDR1 SGHRS and CDR2 YFSETQ. This CDR3 is CASSIISSSNEKLFF. The CDR3 DNA reads TGCGCCAGCAGCATTATCAGCAGCTCTAATGAAAAACTGTTTTTT. The complete variable domain, with remaining parts taken from reference TRBV5-1 and TRBJ1-4, reads KAGVTQTPRYLIKTRGQQVTLSCSPISGHRSVSWYQQTPGQGLQFLFEYFSETQRNKGNFPGRFSGRQFSNSRSEMNVSTLELGDSALYLCASSIISSSNEKLFFGSGTQLSVL.

The chain is built from TRBV9 and TRBJ2-5; 9 bases fit TRBD2. With 0 bases clipped from V and 4 bases from J, the junction kept 4 bases outside the gene matches. Germline V lookup: CDR1 SGDLS, CDR2 YYNGEE. CDR3 length: 15 residues. Written as DNA, the CDR3 is TGTGCCAGCAGCGTAGGCGCGGGAGGGGGAGAGACCCAGTACTTC. This encodes CASSVGAGGGETQYF.

The gene calls are TRBV6-5 and TRBJ1-6; D possibly corresponds to TRBD1 (6 bases). CDR3 length: 13 residues. Between the trimmed V and J ends, which lost 8 bases and 4 bases, there was a span of 9 bases. Germline-derived CDR1 and CDR2 are MNHEY and SVGAGI. The CDR3 nucleotides are TGTGCCAGCGGCGGACAGTATAATTCACCCCTCCACTTT. Encoded protein: CASGGQYNSPLHF.

The chain recombines TRBV28 with TRBJ1-2; 8 positions match TRBD1. CDR1 is MDHEN and CDR2 is SYDVKM in the germline V gene. V trimming: 2 bases; J trimming: 4 bases; junction bases outside the gene matches: 6. The CDR3 is 15 residues long. CDR3 nucleotide sequence: TGTGCCAGCAGTTTAGGGAACAGGGGGAGCTATGGCTACACCTTC. It yields the protein CASSLGNRGSYGYTF.

This sequence joins TRBV5-1 and TRBJ2-7; 7 bases agree with TRBD1. J gave up 1 base and V 0 bases, and 7 bases lay outside the gene matches. Germline-derived CDR1 and CDR2 are SGHRS and YFSETQ. The CDR3 is 16 amino acids. CDR3 in amino acids: CASSLEYRGLSYEQYF. CDR3 coding DNA: TGCGCCAGCAGCTTGGAGTACAGGGGCCTATCCTACGAGCAGTACTTC. The full variable domain, rest sourced from reference TRBV5-1 and TRBJ2-7, is KAGVTQTPRYLIKTRGQQVTLSCSPISGHRSVSWYQQTPGQGLQFLFEYFSETQRNKGNFPGRFSGRQFSNSRSEMNVSTLELGDSALYLCASSLEYRGLSYEQYFGPGTRLTVT.

The chain is built from TRBV18 and TRBJ1-3, with D maybe TRBD1 (5 bases). The CDR3 totals 17 residues. V lost 1 base and J lost 0, with 13 bases in between. The V gene's germline CDR1 is KGHSH and CDR2 LQKENI. CDR3 in amino acids: CASSPRGGTSSGNTIYF. The DNA for the CDR3 is TGTGCCAGCTCACCACGGGGGGGGACGAGCTCTGGAAACACCATATATTTT.

The chain joins TRBV11-2 to TRBJ2-7; tentative D call: TRBD2 (6 bases). Trimming shortened V by 1 base and J by 6 bases, and 10 bases separated the two germline ends. This CDR3 spans 13 amino acids. Germline values: CDR1 SGHAT, CDR2 FQNNGV. The DNA for the CDR3 is TGTGCCAGCAGCTTAGTAGAGGGAGGCGAGCAGTACTTC. Its protein is CASSLVEGGEQYF.

The rearrangement uses TRBV7-3 and TRBJ2-1; tentative D call: TRBD2 (6 bases). From germline, CDR1 is SGHTA and CDR2 FQGTGA. V was pared by 4 bases and J by 0 bases, with 22 bases between. The length of the CDR3 is 19 residues. CDR3: CASSSRGSSVHSSYNEQFF. The CDR3 DNA is TGTGCCAGCAGCTCCCGGGGGAGCTCGGTGCACAGCTCCTACAATGAGCAGTTCTTC.

The chain has TRBV5-1 and TRBJ1-1; the D gene is possibly TRBD1 (5 bases). V was pared by 4 bases and J by 2 bases, with 12 bases between. The CDR3 has 14 residues. Germline V gene sequence: CDR1 SGHRS, CDR2 YFSETQ. The CDR3 DNA reads as TGCGCCAGCAGCGCCGCGACAGCCAACACTGAAGCTTTCTTT. Its translation is CASSAATANTEAFF.

The chain recombines TRBV7-3 with TRBJ2-3; TRBD2 matches at 14 bases. V shed 4 bases, J shed 3 bases, and the junction held 12 bases outside the gene matches. The germline V gene has CDR1 SGHTA and CDR2 FQGTGA. The CDR3 covers 19 residues. CDR3 sequence reads: CASSYTSGTSGSWTDTQYF. CDR3 in DNA: TGTGCCAGCAGCTACACGTCCGGGACTAGCGGGAGTTGGACAGATACGCAGTATTTT. The variable domain in full, completed from reference TRBV7-3 and TRBJ2-3, reads GAGVSQTPSNKVTEKGKYVELRCDPISGHTALYWYRQSLGQGPEFLIYFQGTGAADDSGLPNDRFFAVRPEGSVSTLKIQRTERGDSAVYLCASSYTSGTSGSWTDTQYFGPGTRLTVL.

The chain links TRBV10-3 to TRBJ1-1; the D gene is possibly TRBD1 (5 bases). V lost 6 bases and J lost 3, with 17 bases in between. The V gene's germline CDR1 is ENHRY and CDR2 SYGVKD. CDR3 length equals 15 residues. CDR3: CAIRAGAFRDTEAFF. CDR3 DNA: TGTGCCATCAGGGCCGGGGCCTTTCGGGACACTGAAGCTTTCTTT.